Following are 3 T cell receptor beta chains from one sample sequenced in a study of T cell changes during pregnancy in multiple sclerosis. The method was immunoSEQ multiplex PCR; TCRdb's version includes in-frame clones alone and lacks a portion of them. Among tens of thousands of clones listed, almost 95% were seen once. The specimen comprised peripheral blood, sampled in the third trimester of pregnancy. The receptors come from a female donor in good health, enrolled as a control in a pregnancy study.

The chain combines TRBV2 with TRBJ2-1; weak D call: TRBD2 (6 bases). Trimming took 6 bases from V and 5 from J, leaving 11 bases between them. Per the germline V gene, CDR1 is SNHLY and CDR2 is FYNNEI. The CDR3 runs to 13 residues. CDR3 bases: TGTGCCAGCAGGGGGACTGAAAACAATGAGCAGTTCTTC. The encoded protein is CASRGTENNEQFF.

This sequence joins TRBV2 and TRBJ2-7; D is unclear. Germline assignment: CDR1 SNHLY and CDR2 FYNNEI. Trimming pared 4 bases from V and 0 bases from J, leaving 10 bases between. The CDR3 is 14 residues long. CDR3 region: CASSAPFSSYEQYF. CDR3 DNA: TGTGCCAGCAGTGCCCCCTTTAGCTCCTACGAGCAGTACTTC.

The chain combines TRBV7-8 with TRBJ1-5, with 7 bases aligning to TRBD1. The ends lost 1 base at V and 7 bases at J; junction bases unmatched: 4. Germline CDR1 reads SGHVS; CDR2 reads FQNEAQ. The CDR3 extends over 14 amino acids. The chain's CDR3 is CASSLEQGSQPQHF. For the CDR3, the DNA is TGTGCCAGCAGCTTAGAACAGGGGTCCCAGCCCCAGCATTTT.